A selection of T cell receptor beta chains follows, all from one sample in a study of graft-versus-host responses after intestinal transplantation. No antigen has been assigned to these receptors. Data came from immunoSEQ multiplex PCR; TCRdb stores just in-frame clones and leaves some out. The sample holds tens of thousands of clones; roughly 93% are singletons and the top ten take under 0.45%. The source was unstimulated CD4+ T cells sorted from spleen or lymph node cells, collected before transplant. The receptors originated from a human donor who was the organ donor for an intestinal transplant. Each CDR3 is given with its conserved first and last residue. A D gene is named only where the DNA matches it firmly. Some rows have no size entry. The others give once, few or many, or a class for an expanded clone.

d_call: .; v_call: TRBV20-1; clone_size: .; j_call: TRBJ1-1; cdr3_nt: TGCAGTGATGGTGGGGACACTGAAGCTTTCTTT; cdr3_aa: CSDGGDTEAFF
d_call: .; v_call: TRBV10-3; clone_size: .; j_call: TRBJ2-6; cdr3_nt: TGTGCCATCAGTGAGTCGGGGGGACGCTCTGGGGCCAACGTCCTGACTTTC; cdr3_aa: CAISESGGRSGANVLTF
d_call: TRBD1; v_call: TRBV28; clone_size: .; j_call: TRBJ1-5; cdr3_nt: TGTGCCAGCAGTGACCGACAGGGTATTATTAGCAATCAGCCCCAGCATTTT; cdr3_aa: CASSDRQGIISNQPQHF
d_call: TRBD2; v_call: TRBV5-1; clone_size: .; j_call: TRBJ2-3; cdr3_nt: TGCGCCAGCAGCTTGGATGCGGGGGGCACAGATACGCAGTATTTT; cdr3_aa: CASSLDAGGTDTQYF
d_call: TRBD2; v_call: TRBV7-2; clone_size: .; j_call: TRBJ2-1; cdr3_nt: TGTGCCAGCAGCTTAGGGCGGGGGGGACCCAATGAGCAGTTCTTC; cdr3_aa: CASSLGRGGPNEQFF
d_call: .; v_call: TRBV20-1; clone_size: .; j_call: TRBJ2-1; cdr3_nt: TGCAGTGCTAGCTATAATGAGCAGTTCTTC; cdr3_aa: CSASYNEQFF
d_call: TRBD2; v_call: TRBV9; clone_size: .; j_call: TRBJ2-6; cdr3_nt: TGTGCCAGCAGCCCCTCGGGAGGGACGAGGGGGGCCAACGTCCTGACTTTC; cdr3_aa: CASSPSGGTRGANVLTF
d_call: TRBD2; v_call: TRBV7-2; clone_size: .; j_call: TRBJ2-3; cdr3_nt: TGTGCCAGCAGCTTAAGGCCTAGCGGGGGGTACACAGATACGCAGTATTTT; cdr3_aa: CASSLRPSGGYTDTQYF
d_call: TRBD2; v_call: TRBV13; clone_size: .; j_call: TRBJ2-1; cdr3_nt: TGTGCCAGCAGCTTCGGACTAGCGGGGAACAATGAGCAGTTCTTC; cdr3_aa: CASSFGLAGNNEQFF
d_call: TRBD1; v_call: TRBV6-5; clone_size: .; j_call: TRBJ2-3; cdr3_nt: TGTGCCAGCAGTCCCGACAGGGCACACACAGATACGCAGTATTTT; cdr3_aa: CASSPDRAHTDTQYF
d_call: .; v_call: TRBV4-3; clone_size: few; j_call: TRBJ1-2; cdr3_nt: TGCGCCAGCAGCCAAGATCGGTCGGTCGGCTACACCTTC; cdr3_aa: CASSQDRSVGYTF
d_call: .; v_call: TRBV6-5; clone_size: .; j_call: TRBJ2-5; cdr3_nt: TGTGCCAGCAGTGACAGGGAGACCCAGTACTTC; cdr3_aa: CASSDRETQYF
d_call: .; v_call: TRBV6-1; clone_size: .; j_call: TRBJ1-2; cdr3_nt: TGTGCCAGCAGCCAAGGGAATGGCTACACCTTC; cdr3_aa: CASSQGNGYTF
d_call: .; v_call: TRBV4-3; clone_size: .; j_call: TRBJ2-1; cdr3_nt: TGCGCCAGCAGCCAAGGCCCGGGGATAGATGAGCAGTTCTTC; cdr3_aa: CASSQGPGIDEQFF
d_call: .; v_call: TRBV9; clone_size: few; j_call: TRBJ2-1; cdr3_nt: TGTGCCAGCAGCGTAGGGTACAATGAGCAGTTCTTC; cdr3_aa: CASSVGYNEQFF
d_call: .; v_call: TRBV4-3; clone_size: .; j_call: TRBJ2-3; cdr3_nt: TGCGCCAGCAGCCAAGATGGTAGGTCAGATACGCAGTATTTT; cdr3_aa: CASSQDGRSDTQYF
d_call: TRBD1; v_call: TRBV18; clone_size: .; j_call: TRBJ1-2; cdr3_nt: TGTGCCAGCTCACCAGGACAGGGAAACTATGGCTACACCTTC; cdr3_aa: CASSPGQGNYGYTF
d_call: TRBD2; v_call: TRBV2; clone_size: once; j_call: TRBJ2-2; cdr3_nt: TGTGCCAGCTCCGGGACTAGCGGCTCGAACACCGGGGAGCTGTTTTTT; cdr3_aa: CASSGTSGSNTGELFF
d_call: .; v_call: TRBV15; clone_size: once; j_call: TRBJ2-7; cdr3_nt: TGTGCCACCAGCTCCGGGACACCTCTATCCTACGAGCAGTACTTC; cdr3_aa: CATSSGTPLSYEQYF
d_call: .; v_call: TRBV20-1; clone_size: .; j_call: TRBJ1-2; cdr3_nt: TGCAGTGCTAGGACAGGCGATGGCTACACCTTC; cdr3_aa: CSARTGDGYTF
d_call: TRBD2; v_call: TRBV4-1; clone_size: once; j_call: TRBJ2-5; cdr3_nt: TGCGCCAGCAGCCAAGATCCCCTAGCGGGGGGCCAAGAGACCCAGTACTTC; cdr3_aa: CASSQDPLAGGQETQYF
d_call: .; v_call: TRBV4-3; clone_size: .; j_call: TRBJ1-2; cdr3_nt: TGCGCCAGCAGCCAAGACACTAACTATGGCTACACCTTC; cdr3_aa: CASSQDTNYGYTF
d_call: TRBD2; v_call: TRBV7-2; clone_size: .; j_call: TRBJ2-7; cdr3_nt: TGTGCCAGCAGCCTACTATTTAGCGGGGACCACCCCTACGAGCAGTACTTC; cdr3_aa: CASSLLFSGDHPYEQYF
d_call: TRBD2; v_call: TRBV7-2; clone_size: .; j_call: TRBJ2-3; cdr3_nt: TGTGCCAGCAGCTTGGTCCTAGCGGGGGGGCCTACCACAGATACGCAGTATTTT; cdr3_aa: CASSLVLAGGPTTDTQYF
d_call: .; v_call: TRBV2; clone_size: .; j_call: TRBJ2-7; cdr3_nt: TGTGCCAGCAGTGTTGACAGGAAGCAGTACTTC; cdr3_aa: CASSVDRKQYF
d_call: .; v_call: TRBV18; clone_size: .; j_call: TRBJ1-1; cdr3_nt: TGTGCCAGCTCGGGAACAGGAGCAAACACTGAAGCTTTCTTT; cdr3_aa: CASSGTGANTEAFF
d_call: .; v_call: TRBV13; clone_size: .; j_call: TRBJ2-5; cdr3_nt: TGTGCCAGCAGCTTATGGGAATTCGGCCAAGAGACCCAGTACTTC; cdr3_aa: CASSLWEFGQETQYF
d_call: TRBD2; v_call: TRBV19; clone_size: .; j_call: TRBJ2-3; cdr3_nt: TGTGCCAGTAGTATACTATGGACTAGCGGGGGGGCAACAGATACGCAGTATTTT; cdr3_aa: CASSILWTSGGATDTQYF
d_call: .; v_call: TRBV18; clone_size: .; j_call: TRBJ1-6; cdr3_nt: TGTGCCAGCTCACCGAGGGCGGATTCACCCCTCCACTTT; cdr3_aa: CASSPRADSPLHF
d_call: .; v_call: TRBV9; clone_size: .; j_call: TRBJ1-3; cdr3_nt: TGTGCCAGCAGCGAACGGGTCTCTGGAAACACCATATATTTT; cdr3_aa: CASSERVSGNTIYF
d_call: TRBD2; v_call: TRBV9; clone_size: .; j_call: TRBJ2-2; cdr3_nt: TGTGCCAGCAGCGGGACCGGGACTAGCGAGCTGAGAACCGGGGAGCTGTTTTTT; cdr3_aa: CASSGTGTSELRTGELFF
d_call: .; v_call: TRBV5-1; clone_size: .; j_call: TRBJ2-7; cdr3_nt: TGCGCCAGCAGCCTCGGGGGAAACACCTACGAGCAGTACTTC; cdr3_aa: CASSLGGNTYEQYF
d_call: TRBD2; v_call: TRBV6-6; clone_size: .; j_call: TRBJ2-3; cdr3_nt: TGTGCCAGCAGTTTAGCGGGGGGGCCTTTCGCAGATACGCAGTATTTT; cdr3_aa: CASSLAGGPFADTQYF
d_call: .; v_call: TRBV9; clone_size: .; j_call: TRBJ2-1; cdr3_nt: TGTGCCAGCAGCGTAGTGGGGAGTGGAGGGGACGGTGAGCAGTTCTTC; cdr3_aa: CASSVVGSGGDGEQFF
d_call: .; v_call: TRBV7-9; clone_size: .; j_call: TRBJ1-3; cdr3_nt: TGTGCCAGCAGCCAGACTTCTGGAAACACCATATATTTT; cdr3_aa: CASSQTSGNTIYF
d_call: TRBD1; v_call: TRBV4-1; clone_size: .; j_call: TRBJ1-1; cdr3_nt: TGCGCCAGCAGCCAGGACAGGGGGCTCAAGCGGGCTTTCTTT; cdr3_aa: CASSQDRGLKRAFF
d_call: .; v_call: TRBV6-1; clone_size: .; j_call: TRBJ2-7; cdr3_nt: TGTGCCAGCAGTACCCAGGGGACCCCCGAGCAGTACTTC; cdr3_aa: CASSTQGTPEQYF